The 14 T cell receptor beta chains reported below all come from one sample, sequenced in a study of T cell responses to AZD1222 COVID-19 vaccine (dated by TCRdb to 2020 to 2022). This specimen's time point label, interpreted: baseline before first vaccination. The method behind the library was the immunoSEQ multiplex PCR assay. In TCRdb, the immuneACCESS table is reduced to in-frame sequences with V and J assigned. These tables do not hold every clone; where another copy was compared, an unresolved V gene accounts for under half, and the others remain unexplained. This sample comprises some 200,000 clones, roughly 91% of them detected only once. Roughly 0.98% of the sample is held by the ten biggest clonotypes. The specimen comprised peripheral blood, sampled on day 0 of AZD1222 vaccination. The receptors were gathered from an adult in good health.

The rearrangement joins TRBV28 to TRBJ2-1, with D unclear. The V gene's germline CDR1 is MDHEN and CDR2 SYDVKM. This CDR3 has 12 residues. V gave up 10 bases and J gave up 0 bases, with 7 bases separating them. The CDR3 is CAIQSSYNEQFF. The CDR3 DNA reads as TGTGCCATCCAGAGCTCCTACAATGAGCAGTTCTTC.

The chain combines TRBV29-1 with TRBJ2-7; D possibly corresponds to TRBD1 (5 bases). The V gene's germline CDR1 is SQVTM and CDR2 ANQGSEA. Between the trimmed V and J ends, which lost 6 bases and 4 bases, there was a span of 10 bases. The length of the CDR3 is 11 residues. CDR3 nucleotides: TGCAGCGTCGAGACAGATTACGAGCAGTACTTC. This translates into CSVETDYEQYF.

The chain combines TRBV6-6 with TRBJ2-7; the match to TRBD2 covers 11 bases. CDR3 length: 16 amino acids. Unmatched junction bases numbered 9, after V lost 2 bases and J lost 6 bases. The V gene's germline CDR1 is MNHNY and CDR2 SVGAGI (reference sequence). CDR3 protein: CASSYKSGTSGSEQYF. CDR3 DNA sequence: TGTGCCAGCAGTTACAAATCCGGGACTAGCGGTTCCGAGCAGTACTTC.

The gene calls are TRBV6-5 and TRBJ2-1; 9 bases align to TRBD2. The length of the CDR3 is 16 residues. Per the germline V gene, CDR1 is MNHEY and CDR2 is SVGAGI. V trimming: 0 bases; J trimming: 0 bases; junction bases outside the gene matches: 0. The CDR3: CASSYSSGSSYNEQFF. The CDR3 DNA reads TGTGCCAGCAGTTACTCTAGCGGGAGCTCCTACAATGAGCAGTTCTTC.

In its sample, this clone was seen once. CDR3 sequence: CASSLEFRTHYGYTF. The CDR3 nucleotides are TGTGCCAGCAGCTTAGAATTTAGGACCCACTATGGCTACACCTTC. This chain joins TRBV7-2 and TRBJ1-2; the D is unclear. Germline-derived CDR1 and CDR2 are SGHTA and FQGNSA. This CDR3 is built from 15 residues. Deletions cut 1 base from V and 3 bases from J, with 12 bases between.

The chain couples TRBV28 to TRBJ2-7; D might be TRBD2 (5 bases). This CDR3 has 14 amino acids. Trimming took 6 bases from V and 3 from J, leaving 15 bases between them. Germline CDR1 and CDR2: MDHEN and SYDVKM. This CDR3 is CASRLGRASYEQYF. CDR3 coding DNA: TGTGCCAGCAGACTAGGCCGGGCGAGCTACGAGCAGTACTTC.

This clone has a single count. J is TRBJ2-7 and V is TRBV5-4, with 7 bases that match TRBD2. Trimming at V came to 2 bases and at J to 0 bases, leaving 5 bases not matched to a gene. The V gene's germline CDR1 is SGHNT and CDR2 YYREEE (reference sequence). This CDR3 spans 15 amino acids. The CDR3 protein is CASSFAGDRSYEQYF. The CDR3 nucleotides read TGTGCCAGCAGCTTCGCGGGGGATCGCTCCTACGAGCAGTACTTC.

The rearrangement links TRBV7-2 to TRBJ1-2; D may be TRBD1 (5 bases). Trimming removed 5 bases at V and 3 bases at J, with 13 bases between. The germline gives CDR1 SGHTA, CDR2 FQGNSA. This CDR3 is built from 14 residues. The CDR3: CASSHGHQDYGYTF. CDR3 DNA sequence: TGTGCCAGCAGCCATGGACACCAGGACTATGGCTACACCTTC.

The genes are TRBV19 and TRBJ2-7; possibly TRBD1 or TRBD2 for D (5 bases each). Per germline, CDR1 LNHDA and CDR2 SQIVND (reference sequence). V dropped 5 bases and J dropped 2 bases, with 13 bases sitting between them. The CDR3 consists of 14 residues. Written as DNA, the CDR3 is TGTGCCAGTAGTTTTCGGGACCGAGCCTACGAGCAGTACTTC. Protein product: CASSFRDRAYEQYF.

J is TRBJ2-7 and V is TRBV19, with D perhaps TRBD1 (6 bases). The CDR3 totals 15 residues. The germline V gene has CDR1 LNHDA and CDR2 SQIVND (reference sequence). V lost 1 base and J 6 bases, leaving 16 bases between the germline ends. The CDR3 protein is CASSIGQDGRGEQYF. The CDR3 DNA reads TGTGCCAGTAGTATAGGACAAGACGGCAGGGGCGAGCAGTACTTC.

Only one count was recorded for this clone. This chain links TRBV27 with TRBJ2-6; perhaps TRBD1 as D (6 bases). The V gene's germline CDR1 is MNHEY and CDR2 SMNVEV (reference sequence). This CDR3 spans 15 amino acids. Trimming removed 5 bases at V and 1 base at J, with 9 bases between. The DNA for the CDR3 is TGTGCCAGCAGTACCAGGGGTTCTGGGGCCAACGTCCTGACTTTC. The encoded protein is CASSTRGSGANVLTF.

Regarding this clone: Other DNA sequences in this sample translate to the same CDR3. The V call is TRBV7-2, the J call TRBJ1-1; D is unresolved. The CDR3 spans 13 residues. The V gene lost 2 bases and the J gene lost 0 bases, with 4 bases spanning the gap. Germline CDR1 and CDR2: SGHTA and FQGNSA. CDR3 loop: CASSLRMNTEAFF. The CDR3 DNA is TGTGCCAGCAGCTTAAGGATGAACACTGAAGCTTTCTTT.

The V and J genes are TRBV12-3 or TRBV12-4 and TRBJ2-7, with no clear D. V was shortened by 3 bases and J by 6 bases, with 9 bases between the two germline ends. The CDR3 spans 12 residues. For the CDR3, the DNA is TGTGCCAGCAGTTTCCCTAGATCCGAGCAGTACTTC. As protein: CASSFPRSEQYF.

DNA for the CDR3: TGTGCCATCAGTGGGCCTTCTGAGGGGAGTGGGTTCTTC. This gives the protein CAISGPSEGSGFF. The chain uses TRBV10-3 and TRBJ2-1, with D possibly being TRBD1 or TRBD2 (5 bases each). V gave up 4 bases and J gave up 15 bases, with 19 bases separating them. Germline CDR1 reads ENHRY; CDR2 reads SYGVKD. The CDR3 is 13 residues long.